This T cell receptor (beta chain) was sequenced for a study of long-term antiretroviral therapy in people with HIV. The run of the v3.0 immunoSEQ assay was at survey level. Libraries were prepared by immunoSEQ multiplex PCR; TCRdb keeps only in-frame clonotypes and omits some of them. The sample has roughly 32,000 clones, roughly 85% seen once. People in the study who had HIV all got their treatment in the United States. V shed 2 bases and J shed 8 bases, with 18 bases lying between them. This CDR3 has 16 amino acids. Germline V gene data show CDR1 as SGHVS and CDR2 as FQNEAQ. This specimen consisted of unsorted PBMCs, obtained around 3.3 years after starting antiretroviral therapy. This TCR came from a man younger than 35 with HIV. This chain uses TRBV7-8 with TRBJ1-4, with D perhaps matching TRBD1 (6 bases). CDR3 nucleotide sequence: TGTGCCAGCAGCTTAAACCGGGACAAGAAAGGAGAAAAACTGTTTTTT. It specifies CASSLNRDKKGEKLFF.